Listed here is a single T cell receptor (beta chain). Antigen unknown. Time point given: pretreatment peripheral blood. Patients' urothelial carcinoma was locally advanced or metastatic. Pretreatment and on-treatment samples were taken, numbering 1 to 8 per patient. The data were obtained in a study of PD-L1 blockade in urothelial cancer. As for the study in general: Males with bladder-origin urothelial cancer constituted twenty-five of 29 patients.

Method: immunoSEQ multiplex PCR; TCRdb's copy keeps in-frame clones and lacks some. This table has roughly 90,000 clones, roughly 90% appearing once. General study points: Below-median pretreatment blood TCR clonality predicted better survival.

Source: PBMCs, taken around atezolizumab (anti-PD-L1) treatment. This receptor was obtained from a woman aged 80 or over with urothelial cancer.

DNA for the CDR3: TGCGCCAGCAGCTGGAGCGGGAGCCGCGGGGATGAGCAGTTCTTC. Amino acids: CASSWSGSRGDEQFF. The gene calls are TRBV5-1 and TRBJ2-1; 8 bases fit TRBD2. Trimming cost V 3 bases and J 8 bases; bases outside gene matches: 10. This CDR3 region has 15 residues. Germline values: CDR1 SGHRS, CDR2 YFSETQ.